This entry is about one T cell receptor (beta chain). Its antigen is unknown. The entry originates in a study of T cells in Graves' hyperthyroidism and ophthalmopathy. Amplified regions were TCR beta CDR3 sequences from RNA transcripts. The HTBI primer set drove a first-round RT-PCR of the TCR CDR3. One entry per CDR3 protein, called by TCRdb with MiXCR from the multiplex PCR reads. The data show hundreds of thousands of distinct CDR3 sequences, approximately 15% seen once. Germline CDR1 SGHNT, CDR2 YENEEA. This CDR3 region has 15 residues. Unmatched junction bases numbered 2, after V lost 4 bases and J lost 3 bases. Study observations and caveats: Blood held most thyroid clonotypes expanded above 0.001 frequency.

Ahead of any ophthalmopathy symptoms, the blood sample was obtained at the first diagnosis of hyperthyroidism. This chain connects TRBV11-3 to TRBJ2-5; 13 nucleotides line up with TRBD2. Sequencing used blood. This sequence originates from a woman between 25 and 40 years old with Graves' hyperthyroidism that later progressed to Graves' ophthalmopathy. The CDR3 DNA sequence: TGTGCCAGCAGCTGTGGACTAGCGGGAGAAGAGACCCAGTACTTC. It encodes CASSCGLAGEETQYF.